The clone carrying this T cell receptor beta chain was counted at least ten times. Its cognate antigen is unknown. The investigators amplified TCR beta CDR3 regions from RNA transcripts. Initially, a first-round RT-PCR of the TCR CDR3 employed the HTBI primer set. TCRdb itself ran the multiplex PCR reads through MiXCR, one entry per CDR3 protein. The table has about 480,000 distinct CDR3 sequences, about an eighth seen once. The CDR3 loop spans 17 amino acids. The V gene lost 4 bases and the J gene lost 2 bases, with 18 bases spanning the gap. Germline values: CDR1 SGHNT, CDR2 YENEEA. This entry is derived from a study of T cells in Graves' hyperthyroidism and ophthalmopathy. Each patient was aged 18 to 65 and had newly diagnosed hyperthyroidism of under 2 months' duration. Patients having uncontrolled infection, another autoimmune disease, pregnancy or lactation were not included. Broader study findings: The model made its ophthalmopathy prediction, and onset followed a median around 6.5 months later.

The V call is TRBV11-3, the J call TRBJ1-5; the D is unclear. The source is a woman between 18 and 30 years old with Graves' hyperthyroidism. The material sequenced was blood. The DNA for the CDR3 is TGTGCCAGCAGCTCTCCGGGTCCTCGAACGGGCAATCAGCCCCAGCATTTT. Its protein product is CASSSPGPRTGNQPQHF. The whole variable domain, filled in from reference TRBV11-3 and TRBJ1-5, reads EAGVVQSPRYKIIEKKQPVAFWCNPISGHNTLYWYLQNLGQGPELLIRYENEEAVDDSQLPKDRFSAERLKGVDSTLKIQPAELGDSAVYLCASSSPGPRTGNQPQHFGDGTRLSIL.